The 20 T cell receptor beta chains given below trace back to one sample, sequenced in a study of PD-1 blockade in classical Hodgkin lymphoma. Relapse after autologous stem cell transplantation occurred in every patient, and brentuximab vedotin exposure varied. Here immunoSEQ multiplex PCR was the method, and the copy in TCRdb shows in-frame clones only, minus some. The data contain tens of thousands of clones, roughly nine tenths of them singletons. Specimen: peripheral blood mononuclear cells (PBMCs), collected at baseline. The receptors come from a human donor with classical Hodgkin lymphoma.

This sequence joins TRBV7-6 and TRBJ1-1; possibly TRBD1 for D (5 bases). Trimming left V 3 bases short and J 1 base short, with 9 bases between. Germline CDR1 and CDR2: SGHVS and FNYEAQ. There are 14 residues in the CDR3. CDR3 sequence reads: CASSFWTPNTEAFF. DNA of the CDR3: TGTGCCAGCAGCTTCTGGACACCGAACACTGAAGCTTTCTTT.

This chain's CDR3 is CASSLAGSLTYEQYF. The CDR3 DNA follows: TGTGCCAGCAGCTTGGCGGGCAGCCTAACCTACGAGCAGTACTTC. The chain links TRBV5-6 to TRBJ2-7, with D uncertain. The CDR3 length is 15 residues. Germline V lookup: CDR1 SGHDT, CDR2 YYEEEE. Trimming removed 0 bases at V and 2 bases at J, with 12 bases between.

CDR3 DNA: TGTGCCAGCAGCCCCACCCGGCTAGCGGGGAACCACAATGAGCAGTTCTTC. This codes for CASSPTRLAGNHNEQFF. This sequence joins TRBV13 and TRBJ2-1; 9 bases agree with TRBD2. The length of the CDR3 is 17 residues. Germline CDR1 PRHDT, CDR2 FYEKMQ (reference sequence). Losses at the gene ends were 5 bases for V and 5 bases for J; bases not matched to a gene: 13.

The rearrangement joins TRBV4-3 to TRBJ1-3; no reliable D call. V was shortened by 0 bases and J by 1 base, with 10 bases between the two germline ends. There are 16 residues in the CDR3. Germline V gene lookup returns CDR1 LGHNA and CDR2 YSLEER. The CDR3 reads CASSQEVVGSGNTIYF. CDR3 coding DNA: TGCGCCAGCAGCCAAGAAGTTGTAGGATCTGGAAACACCATATATTTT.

This clone is a singleton in its sample. The chain carries TRBV30 and TRBJ2-5; a weak D match, TRBD2 (5 bases). CDR1 and CDR2 from the germline V gene are GTSNPN and SVGIG (reference sequence). The CDR3 spans 15 residues. V lost 0 bases and J 5 bases, leaving 16 bases between the germline ends. The CDR3 bases are TGTGCCTGGAGTGTACACGGACTCAACGAGGAGACCCAGTACTTC. Its translation is CAWSVHGLNEETQYF.

The chain carries TRBV27 and TRBJ1-5; tentative D call: TRBD1 (6 bases). From germline, CDR1 is MNHEY and CDR2 SMNVEV (reference sequence). This CDR3 is built from 14 residues. The germline V and J ends were trimmed by 2 bases and 6 bases, with 11 bases remaining between them. The CDR3: CASSLEPGAQPQHF. The CDR3 DNA follows: TGTGCCAGCAGTTTAGAACCGGGGGCTCAGCCCCAGCATTTT.

V and J are TRBV4-1 and TRBJ2-1, with TRBD2 identical over 10 bases. Trimming took 2 bases from V and 4 from J; bases not matched to a gene: 2. This CDR3 has 15 residues. Germline CDR1 is MGHRA and CDR2 is YSYEKL. The CDR3 bases are TGCGCCAGCAGCCAAACTAGCGGGGTTTACAATGAGCAGTTCTTC. As protein: CASSQTSGVYNEQFF.

The V call is TRBV6-1, the J call TRBJ1-4, with D possibly being TRBD1 (5 bases). CDR1 MNHNS and CDR2 SASEGT come from the germline V gene. This CDR3 region has 14 residues. Trimming cost V 3 bases and J 6 bases, with 11 bases left between them. As DNA, the CDR3 is TGTGCCAGCAGTGAGTGGGACGGGTATGAAAAACTGTTTTTT. Its protein is CASSEWDGYEKLFF.

The rearrangement uses TRBV10-3 and TRBJ2-3, with a tentative D call TRBD2 (5 bases). Germline V gene lookup returns CDR1 ENHRY and CDR2 SYGVKD. The CDR3 runs 16 residues. V lost 4 bases and J 0 bases, leaving 14 bases between the germline ends. The CDR3 sequence: CAISAVGGPSTDTQYF. The CDR3 region has the DNA TGTGCCATCAGTGCGGTTGGCGGGCCTAGCACAGATACGCAGTATTTT.

This clone was observed once. The V call is TRBV15, the J call TRBJ1-5; no clear D. The V gene's germline CDR1 is LNHNV and CDR2 YYDKDF (reference sequence). The ends were cut back, 5 bases at V and 0 bases at J, with 8 bases in the middle. CDR3 length: 14 residues. CDR3 nucleotide sequence: TGTGCCACCAGCCTCCCGGGTAGCAATCAGCCCCAGCATTTT. Protein: CATSLPGSNQPQHF.

The genes are TRBV7-9 and TRBJ1-1; D is ambiguous. Germline CDR1 SEHNR, CDR2 FQNEAQ (reference sequence). This CDR3 region has 13 residues. V gave up 5 bases and J gave up 8 bases, with 15 bases separating them. CDR3 DNA sequence: TGTGCCAGCAGCATCATCAAGACGGTCGAAGCTTTCTTT. This gives the protein CASSIIKTVEAFF.

V is TRBV29-1 and J is TRBJ2-7; the D gene is possibly TRBD2 (5 bases). Looked up from germline, CDR1 is SQVTM and CDR2 is ANQGSEA. The CDR3 has 10 residues. V lost 5 bases, J lost 5 bases, and 7 bases lay in between. As DNA, the CDR3 is TGCAGCGTTAAGAGGGACGAGCAGTACTTC. Amino acids: CSVKRDEQYF.

The CDR3 is CASSRLGTGGAEAFF. For the CDR3, the DNA is TGTGCCAGCAGCCGTTTAGGGACAGGAGGGGCTGAAGCTTTCTTT. The chain employs TRBV14 and TRBJ1-1, with TRBD1 identical over 8 bases. The CDR3 length is 15 residues. The germline gives CDR1 SGHDN, CDR2 FVKESK. Trimming cost V 4 bases and J 6 bases; bases outside gene matches: 10.

The chain uses TRBV30 and TRBJ1-1; unclear D gene. The germline V and J ends were trimmed by 3 bases and 2 bases, with 10 bases remaining between them. Germline CDR1 is GTSNPN and CDR2 is SVGIG (reference sequence). This CDR3 contains 13 residues. This chain's CDR3 is CAWSPRANTEAFF. CDR3 DNA: TGTGCCTGGAGCCCCAGAGCTAACACTGAAGCTTTCTTT.

This clone came up once. The chain has TRBV2 and TRBJ1-4, with D hard to call. This CDR3 is 14 amino acids long. Trimming cost V 5 bases and J 1 base, with 8 bases left between them. From germline, CDR1 is SNHLY and CDR2 FYNNEI. CDR3: CASSLTRTNEKLFF. In DNA, the CDR3 is TGTGCCAGCAGTTTAACACGAACTAATGAAAAACTGTTTTTT.

The chain is built from TRBV5-5 and TRBJ1-6, with D maybe TRBD1 (5 bases). Germline CDR1 is SGHKS and CDR2 is YYEKEE (reference sequence). V lost 4 bases and J 8 bases, leaving 16 bases between the germline ends. There are 15 residues in the CDR3. The CDR3: CASSPLGQGDSPLHF. DNA of the CDR3: TGTGCCAGCAGCCCACTGGGGCAGGGTGATTCACCCCTCCACTTT.

This chain joins TRBV6-1 and TRBJ1-5, with 7 nucleotides matching TRBD1. V lost 6 bases, J lost 1 base, and 6 bases stayed unmatched. Germline assignment: CDR1 MNHNS and CDR2 SASEGT. This CDR3 contains 15 residues. CDR3 nucleotides: TGTGCCAGCAGCGCAGACAGGGTAAGCAATCAGCCCCAGCATTTT. Protein product: CASSADRVSNQPQHF.

Of note for this clone: The junction differs from germline at one of its ends, possibly a read error. This rearrangement joins TRBV7-7 to TRBJ2-5; D remains unclear. The CDR3 extends over 15 amino acids. CDR1 SSHAT and CDR2 FNYEAQ come from the germline V gene (reference sequence). CDR3 bases: TGTGCTAGCAGCTTTTCCACCAGGTTGTCGGAGACCCAGTACTTC. Amino acids: CASSFSTRLSETQYF.

The V and J genes are TRBV10-1 and TRBJ2-1, with TRBD1 as a possible D gene (6 bases). The V and J ends lost 4 bases and 5 bases respectively, with 9 bases between them. This CDR3 has 13 residues. Germline CDR1 reads WNHNN; CDR2 reads SYGVQD (reference sequence). This CDR3 is CASSVNRDNEQFF. CDR3 nucleotides: TGCGCCAGCAGTGTGAACAGGGACAATGAGCAGTTCTTC.

This clone occurred once. The V and J genes are TRBV2 and TRBJ1-5, with TRBD1 as a possible D gene (6 bases). The CDR3 has 13 amino acids. The V and J ends lost 6 bases and 5 bases respectively, with 11 bases between them. Germline CDR1 reads SNHLY; CDR2 reads FYNNEI. The CDR3 spells CASRSGQYQPQHF. CDR3 coding DNA: TGTGCCAGCAGGTCCGGACAGTATCAGCCCCAGCATTTT.